Listed here are 24 T cell receptor beta chains from one sample, sequenced in a study of cytomegalovirus exposure and HLA in healthy donors. Researchers ran the PCR with 60 Vbeta and 13 Jbeta primers. Here immunoSEQ multiplex PCR was the method, and the copy in TCRdb shows in-frame clones only, minus some. This table holds 90,000 to 140,000 clones, 75% to 85% found once. The sequenced sample consisted of PBMCs. These receptors originate from a young man in good health and CMV-seronegative.

This chain joins TRBV5-1 and TRBJ2-1, with 13 bases matching TRBD2. The CDR3 is 17 residues long. The V segment lost 4 bases and the J segment 10 bases; nucleotides outside the gene matches: 14. Germline CDR1 SGHRS, CDR2 YFSETQ. The CDR3 is CASSPIQGLAGEGEQFF. The CDR3 coding sequence is TGCGCCAGCAGCCCGATTCAAGGACTAGCGGGAGAGGGGGAGCAGTTCTTC.

The CDR3 coding sequence is TGTGCCAGCAGTTACCCGGGAGGATACAATGAGCAGTTCTTC. This sequence encodes CASSYPGGYNEQFF. V is TRBV27 and J is TRBJ2-1, with 7 bases matching TRBD2. The germline CDR1 and CDR2 sequences are MNHEY and SMNVEV (reference sequence). The CDR3 totals 14 residues. The V segment lost 4 bases and the J segment 4 bases; nucleotides outside the gene matches: 4.

The rearrangement uses TRBV12-5 and TRBJ2-1; 10 nucleotides agree with TRBD2. V dropped 6 bases and J dropped 4; count of bases not matched to a gene: 3. CDR1 and CDR2 from the germline V gene are LGHNT and FRNRAP. The CDR3 spans 14 residues. The CDR3 reads CASGRTSGYNEQFF. CDR3 sequence (DNA): TGTGCTAGTGGACGGACTAGCGGATACAATGAGCAGTTCTTC.

J is TRBJ2-3 and V is TRBV9, with 9 bases aligning to TRBD1. V was pared by 0 bases and J by 4 bases, with 3 bases of the junction left unmatched. Germline-derived CDR1 and CDR2 are SGDLS and YYNGEE. The CDR3 contains 15 residues. The CDR3 bases are TGTGCCAGCAGCGTAGGGGACAGGGTACCAGATACGCAGTATTTT. It codes for CASSVGDRVPDTQYF.

Only one count was recorded for this clone. The rearrangement joins TRBV7-8 to TRBJ2-7, with 11 bases matching TRBD1. V lost 5 bases and J lost 6; bases outside the gene matches: 6. The CDR3 is 14 amino acids. The germline V gene encodes CDR1 SGHVS and CDR2 FQNEAQ. This chain's CDR3 is CASSPRDRGVEQYF. CDR3 sequence (DNA): TGTGCCAGCAGCCCCCGGGACAGGGGGGTCGAGCAGTACTTC.

CDR3 region: CASSLENRVQETQYF. As DNA, the CDR3 is TGCGCCAGCAGCTTGGAGAACAGGGTTCAAGAGACCCAGTACTTC. This chain connects TRBV5-1 to TRBJ2-5; weak D call: TRBD1 (6 bases). Germline-derived CDR1 and CDR2 are SGHRS and YFSETQ. This CDR3 spans 15 amino acids. The germline V and J ends were trimmed by 0 bases and 2 bases, with 11 bases remaining between them.

The chain links TRBV6-1 to TRBJ2-3; possibly TRBD2 for D (6 bases). Trimming took 4 bases from V and 0 from J, leaving 11 bases between them. The CDR3 has 15 amino acids. Germline loops: CDR1 MNHNS, CDR2 SASEGT. The CDR3 loop is CASSATGTSTDTQYF. The CDR3 DNA reads as TGTGCCAGCAGTGCTACCGGGACTAGCACAGATACGCAGTATTTT.

The chain recombines TRBV13 with TRBJ2-3, with 10 positions matching TRBD1. V was pared by 5 bases and J by 6 bases, with 5 bases of the junction left unmatched. The CDR3 has 14 amino acids. Germline V lookup: CDR1 PRHDT, CDR2 FYEKMQ (reference sequence). CDR3 residues: CASSLTGGGDTQYF. In nucleotides, the CDR3 is TGTGCCAGCAGCCTGACAGGGGGCGGGGATACGCAGTATTTT.

CDR3 coding DNA: TGTGCCAGCTCTCAGGGGTCAGGAGATTTCTATGGCTACACCTTC. Protein: CASSQGSGDFYGYTF. The gene calls are TRBV28 and TRBJ1-2; tentative D call: TRBD1 (6 bases). Germline lookup yields CDR1 MDHEN and CDR2 SYDVKM. CDR3 length: 15 residues. The V and J ends lost 8 bases and 4 bases respectively, with 20 bases between them.

The chain employs TRBV7-2 and TRBJ1-5; the D gene is possibly TRBD1 (5 bases). V gave up 4 bases and J gave up 7 bases, with 20 bases separating them. Germline V gene data show CDR1 as SGHTA and CDR2 as FQGNSA. This CDR3 is built from 16 residues. The CDR3 DNA is TGTGCCAGCAGCTCCGACCCCTCCGGGGGATGGCAGCCCCAGCATTTT. Its protein is CASSSDPSGGWQPQHF.

This clone was detected only once. This chain connects TRBV2 to TRBJ1-1; D gene uncertain. The CDR3 totals 11 residues. Germline CDR1 and CDR2: SNHLY and FYNNEI. V shed 5 bases and J shed 2 bases, with 3 bases lying between them. The CDR3 region is CASSLNTEAFF. Written as DNA, the CDR3 is TGTGCCAGCAGTCTAAACACTGAAGCTTTCTTT.

V usage is TRBV19 and J usage is TRBJ1-4; 10 bases agree with TRBD1. The CDR3 length is 13 residues. Germline assignment: CDR1 LNHDA and CDR2 SQIVND (reference sequence). The V segment lost 7 bases and the J segment 7 bases; nucleotides outside the gene matches: 3. The DNA for the CDR3 is TGTGCCAGTACCGACAGGGGGCGTGAAAAACTGTTTTTT. Translation gives CASTDRGREKLFF.

The chain uses TRBV7-8 and TRBJ2-5; 10 positions agree with TRBD2. V was clipped by 5 bases and J by 5 bases; unmatched bases: 14. CDR1 and CDR2 from the germline V gene are SGHVS and FQNEAQ. CDR3 length equals 17 residues. The CDR3 nucleotides read TGTGCCAGCAGCGACGCCTGGACTAGCGGCTTGGGGGAGACCCAGTACTTC. Amino acid sequence: CASSDAWTSGLGETQYF.

The J gene is TRBJ1-2, the V gene TRBV20-1; D remains ambiguous. This CDR3 has 8 residues. Germline CDR1 is DFQATT and CDR2 is SNEGSKA (reference sequence). V was cut by 7 bases and J by 8 bases, with 5 bases left in between. In nucleotides, the CDR3 is TGCAGTGGAGGGGGCTACACCTTC. This translates into CSGGGYTF.

The chain joins TRBV6-5 to TRBJ2-3; the match to TRBD2 covers 10 bases. Germline V CDR1 and CDR2: MNHEY, SVGAGI. This CDR3 region has 14 residues. The ends lost 7 bases at V and 6 bases at J; junction bases unmatched: 7. CDR3 DNA: TGTGCCAGCACATTCAGCGGGAGGGCCGATACGCAGTATTTT. This translates into CASTFSGRADTQYF.

The CDR3 sequence: CASSPGTSGPSYNEQFF. The CDR3 nucleotides read TGTGCCAGCAGCCCCGGGACTAGCGGGCCCTCCTACAATGAGCAGTTCTTC. The V gene is TRBV5-4, the J gene TRBJ2-1, with 12 bases fitting TRBD2. Germline V gene data show CDR1 as SGHNT and CDR2 as YYREEE (reference sequence). This CDR3 contains 17 residues. The junction had 5 bases not matched to a gene; V was cut back by 4 bases and J by 0 bases.

This rearrangement joins TRBV30 to TRBJ2-7; D perhaps matches TRBD1 (6 bases). This CDR3 is 16 amino acids long. Germline-derived CDR1 and CDR2 are GTSNPN and SVGIG (reference sequence). V lost 3 bases and J 5 bases, leaving 23 bases between the germline ends. The CDR3 DNA follows: TGTGCCTGGAGACCCAGAACGAAATACAGGGCCCACGAGCAGTACTTC. This gives the protein CAWRPRTKYRAHEQYF. Full variable domain (remainder filled in from reference TRBV30 and TRBJ2-7): SQTIHQWPATLVQPVGSPLSLECTVEGTSNPNLYWYRQAAGRGLQLLFYSVGIGQISSEVPQNLSASRPQDRQFILSSKKLLLSDSGFYLCAWRPRTKYRAHEQYFGPGTRLTVT.

The chain is built from TRBV7-9 and TRBJ2-2; 7 bases align to TRBD2. The ends lost 5 bases at V and 4 bases at J; junction bases unmatched: 4. CDR1 is SEHNR, CDR2 FQNEAQ, per germline (reference sequence). This CDR3 spans 14 amino acids. The CDR3 loop is CASSPGGSTGELFF. CDR3 in DNA: TGTGCCAGCAGCCCGGGAGGATCCACCGGGGAGCTGTTTTTT.

The rearrangement uses TRBV30 and TRBJ1-2; the D gene is possibly TRBD1 (6 bases). Trimming left V 4 bases short and J 5 bases short, with 14 bases between. Germline lookup yields CDR1 GTSNPN and CDR2 SVGIG (reference sequence). The length of the CDR3 is 13 residues. CDR3 nucleotides: TGTGCCTGGACAACAGGGAACAGTTATGGCTACACCTTC. It translates to CAWTTGNSYGYTF. Drawing the rest from reference TRBV30 and TRBJ1-2, the complete variable domain is SQTIHQWPATLVQPVGSPLSLECTVEGTSNPNLYWYRQAAGRGLQLLFYSVGIGQISSEVPQNLSASRPQDRQFILSSKKLLLSDSGFYLCAWTTGNSYGYTFGSGTRLTVV.

The CDR3 sequence is CASSLRGLADYEQYF. The CDR3 DNA reads as TGTGCCAGCAGCCTCCGGGGGCTAGCGGATTACGAGCAGTACTTC. The J gene is TRBJ2-7, the V gene TRBV14, with D perhaps matching TRBD2 (7 bases). The CDR3 runs to 15 residues. Germline-derived CDR1 and CDR2 are SGHDN and FVKESK. Trimming removed 4 bases at V and 4 bases at J, with 17 bases between.

The genes are TRBV18 and TRBJ2-7; maybe TRBD1 (6 bases). Germline V lookup: CDR1 KGHSH, CDR2 LQKENI. This CDR3 region has 16 residues. Trimming cost V 3 bases and J 2 bases, with 17 bases left between them. The CDR3 loop reads CASSPTGPSHTYEQYF. CDR3 bases: TGTGCCAGCTCACCCACAGGGCCGTCCCACACCTACGAGCAGTACTTC.

A note on this clone: The junction does not match germline at one end; this may be a read error. This chain links TRBV6-1 with TRBJ2-3; 15 nucleotides line up with TRBD2. The CDR3 has 14 amino acids. Germline CDR1 is MNHNS and CDR2 is SASEGT. In DNA form, the CDR3 reads TGTGCCAGCAGTGAAGGGACTAGCGGGAGGGCCATACATTTT. Residues: CASSEGTSGRAIHF.

The V and J genes are TRBV7-8 and TRBJ2-3, with 10 bases fitting TRBD2. Germline lookup yields CDR1 SGHVS and CDR2 FQNEAQ. J lost 3 bases, V lost 5 bases, and 5 bases had no gene match. The CDR3 has 15 residues. The CDR3 DNA reads TGTGCCAGCAGCCTAGGACTAGCGGAGACAGATACGCAGTATTTT. Protein sequence: CASSLGLAETDTQYF.

The chain joins TRBV18 to TRBJ1-1, with D possibly being TRBD1 (6 bases). This CDR3 contains 14 residues. The V end was cut by 1 base, the J end by 5 bases, with 11 bases between. Looked up from germline, CDR1 is KGHSH and CDR2 is LQKENI. The CDR3 spells CASSPLGGGTEAFF. Written as DNA, the CDR3 is TGTGCCAGCTCACCACTAGGGGGTGGGACTGAAGCTTTCTTT.